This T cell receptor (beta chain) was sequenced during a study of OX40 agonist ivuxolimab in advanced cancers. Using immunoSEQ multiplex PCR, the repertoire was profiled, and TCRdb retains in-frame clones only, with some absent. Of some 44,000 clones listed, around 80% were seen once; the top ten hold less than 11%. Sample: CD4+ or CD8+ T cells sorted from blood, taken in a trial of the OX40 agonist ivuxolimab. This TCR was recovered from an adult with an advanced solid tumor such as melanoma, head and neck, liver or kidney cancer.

CDR3 coding DNA: TGTGCCAGCCCTCTAGGCGGGGAGCTGTTTTTT. It is translated as CASPLGGELFF. The V call is TRBV7-2, the J call TRBJ2-2; D is undetermined. The CDR3 consists of 11 residues. Germline CDR1 reads SGHTA; CDR2 reads FQGNSA. V lost 8 bases and J 7 bases, leaving 8 bases between the germline ends.